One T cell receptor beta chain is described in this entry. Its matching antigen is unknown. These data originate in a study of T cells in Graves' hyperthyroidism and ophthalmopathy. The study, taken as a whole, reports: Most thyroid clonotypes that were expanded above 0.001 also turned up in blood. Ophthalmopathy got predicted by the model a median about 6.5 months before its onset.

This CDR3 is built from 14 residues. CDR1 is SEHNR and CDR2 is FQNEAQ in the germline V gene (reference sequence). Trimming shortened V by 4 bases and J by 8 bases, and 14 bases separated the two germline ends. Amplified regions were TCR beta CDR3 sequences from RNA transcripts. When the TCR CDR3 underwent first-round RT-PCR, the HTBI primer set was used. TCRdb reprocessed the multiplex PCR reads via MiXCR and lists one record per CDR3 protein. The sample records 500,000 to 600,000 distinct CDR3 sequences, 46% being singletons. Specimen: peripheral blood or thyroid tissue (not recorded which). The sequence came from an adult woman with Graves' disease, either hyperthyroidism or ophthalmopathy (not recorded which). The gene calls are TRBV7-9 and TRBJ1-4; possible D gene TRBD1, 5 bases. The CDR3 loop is CASSSKQDSEKLFF. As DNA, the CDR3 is TGTGCCAGCAGCTCAAAACAGGATTCGGAAAAACTGTTTTTT.